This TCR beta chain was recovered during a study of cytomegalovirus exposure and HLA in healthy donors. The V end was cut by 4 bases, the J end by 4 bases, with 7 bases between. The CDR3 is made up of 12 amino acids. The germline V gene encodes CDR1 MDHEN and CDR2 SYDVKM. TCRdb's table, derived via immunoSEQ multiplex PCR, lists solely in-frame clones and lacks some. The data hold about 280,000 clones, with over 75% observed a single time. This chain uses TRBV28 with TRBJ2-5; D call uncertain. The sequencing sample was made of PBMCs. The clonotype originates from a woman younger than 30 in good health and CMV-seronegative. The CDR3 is CASSSRLETQYF. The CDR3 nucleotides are TGTGCCAGCAGTTCCCGACTAGAGACCCAGTACTTC.